This T cell receptor beta chain was profiled in a study of Graves' ophthalmopathy and Graves' hyperthyroidism. Study findings and constraints: Blood also contained most of the expanded thyroid clonotypes above 0.001 frequency.

Ophthalmopathy donors showed moderate-to-severe activity, CAS ≥3, NOSPECS ≥4 and a duration under 3 months. From fresh peripheral blood, over 9 ml in volume, the PBMCs were obtained. This CDR3 contains 14 residues. Trimming removed 4 bases at V and 1 base at J, with 11 bases between. Germline V gene lookup returns CDR1 SGHRS and CDR2 YFSETQ. Using RNA transcripts, the TCR beta CDR3 regions were amplified. HTBI primers were employed in first-round RT-PCR, then a second-round multiplex PCR followed. TCRdb used MiXCR to reprocess the multiplex PCR reads, holding one entry per CDR3 protein. The sample includes over 650,000 distinct CDR3 sequences, roughly 41% of them seen just once. A word on this clonotype: Its antigen is not known. A much more abundant neighbour one base away suggests this may be a read error. A read error is likely, as this CDR3 ends without the conserved phenylalanine or tryptophan.

Input material: peripheral blood. This chain joins TRBV5-1 and TRBJ1-1, with TRBD1 as a possible D gene (5 bases). The sequence derives from an adult man with Graves' ophthalmopathy. The CDR3 DNA is TGCGCCAGCAGCCCTCCGGGGGGGAACACTGAAGCTTTCCTT. This encodes CASSPPGGNTEAFL.